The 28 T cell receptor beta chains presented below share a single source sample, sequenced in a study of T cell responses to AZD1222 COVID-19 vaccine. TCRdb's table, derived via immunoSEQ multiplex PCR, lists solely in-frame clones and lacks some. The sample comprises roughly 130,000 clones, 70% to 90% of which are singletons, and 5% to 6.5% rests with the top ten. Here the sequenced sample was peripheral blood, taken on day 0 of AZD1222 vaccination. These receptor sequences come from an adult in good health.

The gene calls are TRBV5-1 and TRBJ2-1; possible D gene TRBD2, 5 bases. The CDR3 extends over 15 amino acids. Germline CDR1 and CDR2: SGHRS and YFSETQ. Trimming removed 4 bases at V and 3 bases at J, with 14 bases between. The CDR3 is CASSRTQDGYNEQFF. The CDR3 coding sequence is TGCGCCAGCAGCCGGACTCAGGACGGCTACAATGAGCAGTTCTTC.

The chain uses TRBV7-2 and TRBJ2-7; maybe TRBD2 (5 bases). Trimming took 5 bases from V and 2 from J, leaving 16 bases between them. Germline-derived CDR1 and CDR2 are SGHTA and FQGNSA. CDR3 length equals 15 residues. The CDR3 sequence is CASSPTIAVTYEQYF. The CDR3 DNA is TGTGCCAGCAGCCCGACTATCGCAGTTACCTACGAGCAGTACTTC.

CDR3 in DNA: TGTGCCAGCAGGACAGGGACTTCGGGCACTGAAGCTTTCTTT. Its translation: CASRTGTSGTEAFF. The V gene is TRBV6-4, the J gene TRBJ1-1; TRBD1 matches at 7 bases. The CDR3 consists of 14 residues. CDR1 and CDR2 (germline): MRHNA, SNTAGT. V shed 6 bases, J shed 4 bases, and the junction held 8 bases outside the gene matches.

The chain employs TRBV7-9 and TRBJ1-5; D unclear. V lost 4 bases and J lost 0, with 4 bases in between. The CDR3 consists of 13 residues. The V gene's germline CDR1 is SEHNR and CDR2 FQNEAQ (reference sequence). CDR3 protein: CASSSYSNQPQHF. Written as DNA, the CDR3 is TGTGCCAGCAGCTCCTATAGCAATCAGCCCCAGCATTTT.

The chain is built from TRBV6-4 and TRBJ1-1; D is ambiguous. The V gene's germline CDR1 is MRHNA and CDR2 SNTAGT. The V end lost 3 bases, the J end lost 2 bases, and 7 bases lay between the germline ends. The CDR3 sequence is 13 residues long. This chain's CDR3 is CASSEDYNTEAFF. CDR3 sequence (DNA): TGTGCCAGCAGTGAAGATTACAACACTGAAGCTTTCTTT.

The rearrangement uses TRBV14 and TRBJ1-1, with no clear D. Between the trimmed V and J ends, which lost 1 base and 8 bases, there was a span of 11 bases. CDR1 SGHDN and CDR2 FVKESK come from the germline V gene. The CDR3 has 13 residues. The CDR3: CASSQVRGREAFF. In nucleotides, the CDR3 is TGTGCCAGCAGCCAAGTTCGAGGCAGGGAAGCTTTCTTT.

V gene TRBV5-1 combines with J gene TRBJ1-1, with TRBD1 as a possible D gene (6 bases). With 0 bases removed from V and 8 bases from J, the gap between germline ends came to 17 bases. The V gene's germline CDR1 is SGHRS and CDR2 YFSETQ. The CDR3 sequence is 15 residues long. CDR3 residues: CASSLAGSTGREAFF. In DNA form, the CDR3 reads TGCGCCAGCAGCTTGGCCGGTTCGACAGGTCGGGAAGCTTTCTTT. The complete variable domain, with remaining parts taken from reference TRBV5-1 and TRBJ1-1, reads KAGVTQTPRYLIKTRGQQVTLSCSPISGHRSVSWYQQTPGQGLQFLFEYFSETQRNKGNFPGRFSGRQFSNSRSEMNVSTLELGDSALYLCASSLAGSTGREAFFGQGTRLTVV.

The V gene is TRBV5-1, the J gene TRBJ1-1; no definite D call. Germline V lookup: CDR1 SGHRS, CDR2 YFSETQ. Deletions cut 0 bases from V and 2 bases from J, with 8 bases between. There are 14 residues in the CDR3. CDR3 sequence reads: CASSLGRSNTEAFF. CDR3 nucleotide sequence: TGCGCCAGCAGCTTGGGGAGATCTAACACTGAAGCTTTCTTT.

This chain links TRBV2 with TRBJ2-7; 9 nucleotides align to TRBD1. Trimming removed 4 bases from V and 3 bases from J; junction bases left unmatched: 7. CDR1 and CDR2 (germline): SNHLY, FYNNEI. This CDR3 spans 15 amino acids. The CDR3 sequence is CASSGGGQGLYEQYF. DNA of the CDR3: TGTGCCAGCAGTGGGGGAGGACAGGGGCTCTACGAGCAGTACTTC.

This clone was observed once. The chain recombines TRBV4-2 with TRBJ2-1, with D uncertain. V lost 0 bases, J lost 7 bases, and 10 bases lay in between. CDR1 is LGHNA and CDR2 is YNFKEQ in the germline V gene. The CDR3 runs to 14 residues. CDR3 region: CASSQEGLVNEQFF. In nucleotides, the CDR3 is TGTGCCAGCAGCCAAGAAGGCCTGGTGAATGAGCAGTTCTTC.

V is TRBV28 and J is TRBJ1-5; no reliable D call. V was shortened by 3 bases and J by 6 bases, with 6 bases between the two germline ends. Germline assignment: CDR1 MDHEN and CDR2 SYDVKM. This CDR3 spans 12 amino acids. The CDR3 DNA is TGTGCCAGCAGTTTTCGTATTCAGCCCCAGCATTTT. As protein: CASSFRIQPQHF.

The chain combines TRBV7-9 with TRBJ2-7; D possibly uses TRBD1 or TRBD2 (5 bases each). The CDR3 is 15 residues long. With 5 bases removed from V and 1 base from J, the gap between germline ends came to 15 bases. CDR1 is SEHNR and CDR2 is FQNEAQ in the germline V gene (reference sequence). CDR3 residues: CASSTKNGASYEQYF. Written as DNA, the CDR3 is TGTGCCAGCAGCACAAAAAACGGGGCATCCTACGAGCAGTACTTC. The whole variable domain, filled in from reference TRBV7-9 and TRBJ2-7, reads DTGVSQNPRHKITKRGQNVTFRCDPISEHNRLYWYRQTLGQGPEFLTYFQNEAQLEKSRLLSDRFSAERPKGSFSTLEIQRTEQGDSAMYLCASSTKNGASYEQYFGPGTRLTVT.

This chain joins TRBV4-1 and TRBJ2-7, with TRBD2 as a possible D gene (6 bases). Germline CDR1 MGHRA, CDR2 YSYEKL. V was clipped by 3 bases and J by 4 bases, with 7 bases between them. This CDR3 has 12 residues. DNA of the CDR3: TGCGCCAGCAGCCAGGAGGGTTACGAGCAGTACTTC. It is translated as CASSQEGYEQYF.

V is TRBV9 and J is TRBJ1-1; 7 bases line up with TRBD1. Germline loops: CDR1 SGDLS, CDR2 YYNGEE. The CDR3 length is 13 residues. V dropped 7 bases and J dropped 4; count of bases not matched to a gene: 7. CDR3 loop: CASGRDSVTEAFF. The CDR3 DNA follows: TGTGCCAGCGGCCGGGACAGCGTCACTGAAGCTTTCTTT. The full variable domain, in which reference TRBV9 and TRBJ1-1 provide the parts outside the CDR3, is DSGVTQTPKHLITATGQRVTLRCSPRSGDLSVYWYQQSLDQGLQFLIQYYNGEERAKGNILERFSAQQFPDLHSELNLSSLELGDSALYFCASGRDSVTEAFFGQGTRLTVV.

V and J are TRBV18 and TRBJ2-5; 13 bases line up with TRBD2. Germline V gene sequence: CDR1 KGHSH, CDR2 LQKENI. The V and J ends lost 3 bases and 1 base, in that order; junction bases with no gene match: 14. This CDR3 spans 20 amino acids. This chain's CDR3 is CASSPQVTSGRAVSQETQYF. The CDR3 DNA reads TGTGCCAGCTCACCCCAGGTTACTAGCGGGAGGGCAGTCAGCCAAGAGACCCAGTACTTC.

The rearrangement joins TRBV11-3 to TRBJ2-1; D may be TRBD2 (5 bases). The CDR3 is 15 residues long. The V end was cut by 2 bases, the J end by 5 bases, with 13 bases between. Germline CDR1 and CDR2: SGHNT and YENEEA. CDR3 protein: CASSLRGDTHNEQFF. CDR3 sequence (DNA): TGTGCCAGCAGCTTACGGGGAGACACACACAATGAGCAGTTCTTC.

The CDR3 sequence: CASSQADRASGNTIYF. CDR3 bases: TGTGCCAGCAGCCAAGCCGACAGGGCCTCGGGAAACACCATATATTTT. The rearrangement joins TRBV4-2 to TRBJ1-3, with 7 positions matching TRBD1. V lost 1 base and J lost 4; bases outside the gene matches: 7. The CDR3 covers 16 residues. Germline values: CDR1 LGHNA, CDR2 YNFKEQ.

CDR3 sequence (DNA): TGCAGTGCTAGTAGCACAGGGACGAATCAGCCCCAGCATTTT. Amino acid sequence: CSASSTGTNQPQHF. The chain employs TRBV20-1 and TRBJ1-5; D is possibly TRBD1 (6 bases). Germline V gene data show CDR1 as DFQATT and CDR2 as SNEGSKA (reference sequence). CDR3 length: 14 residues. V gave up 3 bases and J gave up 4 bases, with 13 bases separating them.

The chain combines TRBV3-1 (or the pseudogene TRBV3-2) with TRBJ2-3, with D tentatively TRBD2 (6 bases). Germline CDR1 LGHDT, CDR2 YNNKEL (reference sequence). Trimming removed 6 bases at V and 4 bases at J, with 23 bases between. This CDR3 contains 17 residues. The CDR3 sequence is CASSKRKGLLGADTQYF. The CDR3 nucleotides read TGTGCCAGCAGTAAGAGGAAGGGACTCCTAGGGGCAGATACGCAGTATTTT.

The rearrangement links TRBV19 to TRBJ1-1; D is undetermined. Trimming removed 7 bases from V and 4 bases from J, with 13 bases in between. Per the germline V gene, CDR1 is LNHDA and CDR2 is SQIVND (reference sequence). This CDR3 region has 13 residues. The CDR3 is CASIGPAGTEAFF. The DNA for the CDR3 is TGTGCCAGTATAGGGCCGGCGGGCACTGAAGCTTTCTTT.

CDR3 protein: CASLLEGLAGGEQYF. CDR3 nucleotides: TGTGCCAGCCTTCTCGAGGGACTAGCGGGAGGCGAGCAGTACTTC. The V call is TRBV2, the J call TRBJ2-7; 15 bases match TRBD2. With 8 bases clipped from V and 6 bases from J, the junction kept 8 bases outside the gene matches. The CDR3 has 15 residues. Per the germline V gene, CDR1 is SNHLY and CDR2 is FYNNEI.

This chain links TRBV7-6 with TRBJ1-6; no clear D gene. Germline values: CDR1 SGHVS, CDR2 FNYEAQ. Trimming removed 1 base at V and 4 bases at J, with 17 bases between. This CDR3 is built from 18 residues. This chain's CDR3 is CASSLDRQSLPYNSPLHF. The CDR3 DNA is TGTGCCAGCAGCTTAGATCGGCAGAGTCTCCCATATAATTCACCCCTCCACTTT.

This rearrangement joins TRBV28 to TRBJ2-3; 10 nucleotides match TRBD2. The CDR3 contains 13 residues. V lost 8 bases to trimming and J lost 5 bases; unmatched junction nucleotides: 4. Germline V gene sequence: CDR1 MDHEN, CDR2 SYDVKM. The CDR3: CASVAGGEDTQYF. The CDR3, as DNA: TGTGCCAGCGTAGCGGGAGGAGAAGATACGCAGTATTTT. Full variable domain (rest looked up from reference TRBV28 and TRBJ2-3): DVKVTQSSRYLVKRTGEKVFLECVQDMDHENMFWYRQDPGLGLRLIYFSYDVKMKEKGDIPEGYSVSREKKERFSLILESASTNQTSMYLCASVAGGEDTQYFGPGTRLTVL.

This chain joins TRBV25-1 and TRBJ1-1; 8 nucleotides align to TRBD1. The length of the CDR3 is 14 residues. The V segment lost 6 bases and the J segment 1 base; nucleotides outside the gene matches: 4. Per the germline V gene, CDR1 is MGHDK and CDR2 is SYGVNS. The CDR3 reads CASSSGTGNTEAFF. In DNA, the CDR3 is TGTGCCAGCAGCTCCGGGACAGGGAACACTGAAGCTTTCTTT.

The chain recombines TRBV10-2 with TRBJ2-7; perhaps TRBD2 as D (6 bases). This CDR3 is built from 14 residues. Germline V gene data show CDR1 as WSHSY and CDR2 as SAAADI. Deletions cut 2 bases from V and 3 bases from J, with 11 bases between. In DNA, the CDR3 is TGCGCCAGCAGTGAGGGAGGGATCTTCTACGAGCAGTACTTC. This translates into CASSEGGIFYEQYF.

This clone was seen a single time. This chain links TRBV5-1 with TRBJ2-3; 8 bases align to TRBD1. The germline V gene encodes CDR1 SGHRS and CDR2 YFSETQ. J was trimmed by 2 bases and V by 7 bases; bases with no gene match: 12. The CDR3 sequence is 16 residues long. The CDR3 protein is CASDRGLSASTDTQYF. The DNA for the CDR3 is TGCGCCAGCGACAGGGGCCTTTCCGCCTCCACAGATACGCAGTATTTT.

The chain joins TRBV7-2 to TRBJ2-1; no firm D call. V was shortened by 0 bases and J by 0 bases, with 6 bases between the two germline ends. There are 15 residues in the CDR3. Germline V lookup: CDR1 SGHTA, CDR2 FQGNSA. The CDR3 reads CASSLAGSSYNEQFF. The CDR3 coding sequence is TGTGCCAGCAGCTTAGCGGGCAGCTCCTACAATGAGCAGTTCTTC.

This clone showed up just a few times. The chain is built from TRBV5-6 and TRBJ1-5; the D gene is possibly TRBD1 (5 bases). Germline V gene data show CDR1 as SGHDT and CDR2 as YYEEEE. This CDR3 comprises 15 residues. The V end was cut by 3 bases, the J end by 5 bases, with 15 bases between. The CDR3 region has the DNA TGTGCCAGCAGCTCAACCTGGGGCGGGGATCAGCCCCAGCATTTT. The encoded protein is CASSSTWGGDQPQHF.